This TCR beta chain is from a study of CD8 T cells in ankylosing spondylitis. Findings and limits, study-wide: A motif in TCR beta, a set of under 10 highly homologous variants, appeared characteristic of ankylosing spondylitis blood.

A single record per CDR3 protein comes from TCRdb applying MiXCR to the 5' RACE reads. Found here are 250,000 to 350,000 distinct CDR3 sequences, around 7.6% of them singletons; the top ten hold less than 15%. CDR1 is DFQATT, CDR2 SNEGSKA, per germline (reference sequence). The CDR3 runs to 14 residues. The ends lost 3 bases at V and 9 bases at J; junction bases unmatched: 9. On this clonotype: Its antigen is undetermined.

Sequenced: blood, either unsorted or a sorted T cell fraction (not recorded which). V usage is TRBV20-1 and J usage is TRBJ1-5, with 9 bases that match TRBD1. This receptor was taken from a male donor with ankylosing spondylitis. The CDR3 nucleotides are TGCAGTGCTAGGGGGGGACAGGGCGTTGGGCCCCAGCATTTT. It codes for CSARGGQGVGPQHF.